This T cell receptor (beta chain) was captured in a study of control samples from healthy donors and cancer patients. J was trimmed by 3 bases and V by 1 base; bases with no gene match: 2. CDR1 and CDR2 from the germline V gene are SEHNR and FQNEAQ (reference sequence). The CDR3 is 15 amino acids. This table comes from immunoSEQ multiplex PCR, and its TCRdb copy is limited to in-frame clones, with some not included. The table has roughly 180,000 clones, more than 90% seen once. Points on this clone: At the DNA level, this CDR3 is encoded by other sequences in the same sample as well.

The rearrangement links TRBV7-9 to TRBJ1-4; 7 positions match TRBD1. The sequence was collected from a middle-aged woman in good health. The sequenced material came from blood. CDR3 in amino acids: CASSLGGTANEKLFF. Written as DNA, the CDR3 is TGTGCCAGCAGCTTAGGCGGGACAGCTAATGAAAAACTGTTTTTT.